The 5 T cell receptor beta chains listed next were all sequenced from one sample in a study of cytomegalovirus exposure and HLA in healthy donors. The PCR employed 60 Vbeta primers together with 13 Jbeta primers. TCRdb's table, derived via immunoSEQ multiplex PCR, lists solely in-frame clones and lacks some. The data show around 150,000 clones, about 76% seen once. Sequencing was carried out using PBMCs. The receptor set was obtained from a human donor in good health.

The chain combines TRBV28 with TRBJ2-7; perhaps TRBD2 as D (5 bases). The length of the CDR3 is 14 residues. Germline lookup yields CDR1 MDHEN and CDR2 SYDVKM. Trimming took 3 bases from V and 5 from J, leaving 14 bases between them. DNA of the CDR3: TGTGCCAGCAGTTTTTTATTAGCGATGGACGAGCAGTACTTC. Its translation: CASSFLLAMDEQYF.

The V call is TRBV15, the J call TRBJ1-2, with 12 positions matching TRBD1. With 5 bases clipped from V and 3 bases from J, the junction kept 10 bases outside the gene matches. Germline CDR1 LNHNV, CDR2 YYDKDF (reference sequence). The CDR3 extends over 17 amino acids. The CDR3 reads CATSHPGQGAPDYGYTF. The CDR3 nucleotides read TGTGCCACCAGCCATCCGGGACAGGGGGCGCCGGACTATGGCTACACCTTC.

The V and J genes are TRBV7-2 and TRBJ2-7; a weak D match, TRBD2 (5 bases). CDR1 SGHTA and CDR2 FQGNSA come from the germline V gene. V was clipped by 5 bases and J by 10 bases, with 18 bases between them. The CDR3 length is 13 residues. The CDR3 DNA is TGTGCCAGCAGCCTGGACTCTATCGGGGTTCAGTACTTC. The encoded protein is CASSLDSIGVQYF.

The V and J genes are TRBV19 and TRBJ1-5, with TRBD1 as a possible D gene (6 bases). V lost 10 bases and J lost 5, with 15 bases in between. The length of the CDR3 is 13 residues. Germline CDR1 reads LNHDA; CDR2 reads SQIVND (reference sequence). Here the CDR3 reads CATKGGWDQPQHF. For the CDR3, the DNA is TGTGCCACCAAAGGGGGTTGGGATCAGCCCCAGCATTTT.

The V and J genes are TRBV19 and TRBJ1-2; 9 bases line up with TRBD1. The CDR3 is 14 amino acids. V gave up 5 bases and J gave up 5 bases; unmatched junction bases: 6. The germline gives CDR1 LNHDA, CDR2 SQIVND (reference sequence). The chain's CDR3 is CASSRQGVGYGYTF. The CDR3 nucleotides are TGTGCCAGTAGTCGACAGGGGGTTGGATATGGCTACACCTTC.